The source of this TCR beta chain is a study of blood T cell repertoires in COVID-19. This table comes from immunoSEQ multiplex PCR, and its TCRdb copy is limited to in-frame clones, with some not included. The repertoire holds hundreds of thousands of clones, with 70% to 90% as singletons. Per germline, CDR1 MNHNY and CDR2 SVGAGI (reference sequence). Losses at the gene ends were 0 bases for V and 4 bases for J; bases not matched to a gene: 5. This CDR3 is 15 amino acids long. The V call is TRBV6-6, the J call TRBJ1-2; 7 positions agree with TRBD1. The sequence came from a woman under 40 who had recovered from COVID-19. The sequencing input was PBMCs or T cells enriched from blood (not recorded which). The CDR3 coding sequence is TGTGCCAGCAGTTACTCGAATACAGGGGCCTATGGCTACACCTTC. It yields the protein CASSYSNTGAYGYTF.